Listed below are T cell receptor beta chains from one sample, sequenced in a study of vaccination and CD4 T cells after COVID-19. TCRdb redid the calling of the PCR reads with MiXCR, one entry per CDR3 protein. The sample yields about 10,000 distinct CDR3 sequences, 40% seen once. Antigen specificity for these receptors is unknown. Sequencing input: CD4+ T cells from blood, cultured in vitro. The receptor set was obtained from a human donor in good health. CDR3s include the opening cysteine and the closing phenylalanine or tryptophan. Only part of the rows carry a size: once, few, many, or a class if the clone is expanded.

clone size: few; V gene: TRBV27; J gene: TRBJ1-2; CDR3 protein: CASSRWGGRSYGYTF
clone size: .; V gene: TRBV6-2/TRBV6-3; J gene: TRBJ2-5; CDR3 protein: CASSYNGAQETQYF
clone size: .; V gene: TRBV6-1; J gene: TRBJ2-1; CDR3 protein: CASSLRGRYNEQFF
clone size: .; V gene: TRBV7-8; J gene: TRBJ1-2; CDR3 protein: CASSLSYGNYGYTF
clone size: .; V gene: TRBV10-3; J gene: TRBJ2-2; CDR3 protein: CAISGTGGNTGELFF
clone size: medium-sized; V gene: TRBV20-1; J gene: TRBJ2-2; CDR3 protein: CSARRGSTGELFF
clone size: .; V gene: TRBV20-1; J gene: TRBJ1-5; CDR3 protein: CSARQGGNQPQHF
clone size: few; V gene: TRBV7-2; J gene: TRBJ2-7; CDR3 protein: CASSLYAVASGYEQYF
clone size: few; V gene: TRBV7-2; J gene: TRBJ2-1; CDR3 protein: CASSLEAGLDYNEQFF
clone size: .; V gene: TRBV6-5; J gene: TRBJ2-7; CDR3 protein: CASSYSGGRLYEQYF
clone size: .; V gene: TRBV19; J gene: TRBJ1-2; CDR3 protein: CASSLKDRVVGYTF
clone size: .; V gene: TRBV4-1; J gene: TRBJ2-7; CDR3 protein: CASSHQTGDYEQYF
clone size: .; V gene: TRBV11-2; J gene: TRBJ2-3; CDR3 protein: CASSLDWTDTQYF
clone size: .; V gene: TRBV6-2/TRBV6-3; J gene: TRBJ1-1; CDR3 protein: CASSWGYSEAFF
clone size: .; V gene: TRBV15; J gene: TRBJ2-3; CDR3 protein: CATSSRSGGTDTQYF
clone size: .; V gene: TRBV11-2; J gene: TRBJ2-3; CDR3 protein: CASSRTGGPADTQYF
clone size: few; V gene: TRBV20-1; J gene: TRBJ1-1; CDR3 protein: CSARTGLDKTFF
clone size: .; V gene: TRBV28; J gene: TRBJ1-3; CDR3 protein: CASSPGQGSGNTIYF
clone size: few; V gene: TRBV6-1; J gene: TRBJ1-5; CDR3 protein: CASRDRENQPQHF
clone size: .; V gene: TRBV14; J gene: TRBJ2-7; CDR3 protein: CASSQVPGRQYF
clone size: .; V gene: TRBV15; J gene: TRBJ2-5; CDR3 protein: CATSIDHPLREEETQYF
clone size: few; V gene: TRBV7-2; J gene: TRBJ2-2; CDR3 protein: CASSPRGVNTGELFF
clone size: .; V gene: TRBV7-9; J gene: TRBJ1-6; CDR3 protein: CASSSPGTSSYNSPLHF
clone size: .; V gene: TRBV18; J gene: TRBJ2-2; CDR3 protein: CASSPSLIQGVSDTGELFF
clone size: .; V gene: TRBV19; J gene: TRBJ2-3; CDR3 protein: CASSIGQGSTDTQYF
clone size: .; V gene: TRBV9; J gene: TRBJ2-7; CDR3 protein: CASSGSPGTDFSEQYF
clone size: .; V gene: TRBV14; J gene: TRBJ2-7; CDR3 protein: CASSPLSGWGHEQYF
clone size: .; V gene: TRBV7-2; J gene: TRBJ2-1; CDR3 protein: CASSLVRLAVYNEQFF
clone size: .; V gene: TRBV5-8; J gene: TRBJ2-1; CDR3 protein: CASSFSLMTNEQFF
clone size: few; V gene: TRBV27; J gene: TRBJ1-5; CDR3 protein: CASSPYLGQGLQPQHF
clone size: few; V gene: TRBV7-6; J gene: TRBJ1-1; CDR3 protein: CASSPSDGGGRAFF
clone size: .; V gene: TRBV20-1; J gene: TRBJ2-4; CDR3 protein: CSAISRVNRDIQYF
clone size: .; V gene: TRBV28; J gene: TRBJ2-7; CDR3 protein: CASSLPRTGARNEQYF
clone size: .; V gene: TRBV7-6; J gene: TRBJ2-3; CDR3 protein: CASSLLARSTDTQYF
clone size: few; V gene: TRBV6-1; J gene: TRBJ1-6; CDR3 protein: CASSNPFSPLHF
clone size: .; V gene: TRBV20-1; J gene: TRBJ1-2; CDR3 protein: CSARANREGYGYTF
clone size: .; V gene: TRBV7-9; J gene: TRBJ2-7; CDR3 protein: CASSPAGGPYEQYF
clone size: few; V gene: TRBV29-1; J gene: TRBJ2-5; CDR3 protein: CSGGLAGAETQYF
clone size: few; V gene: TRBV5-4; J gene: TRBJ1-2; CDR3 protein: CASSLVDQGYGYTF
clone size: .; V gene: TRBV10-3; J gene: TRBJ2-2; CDR3 protein: CAIPHLQGGTGELFF